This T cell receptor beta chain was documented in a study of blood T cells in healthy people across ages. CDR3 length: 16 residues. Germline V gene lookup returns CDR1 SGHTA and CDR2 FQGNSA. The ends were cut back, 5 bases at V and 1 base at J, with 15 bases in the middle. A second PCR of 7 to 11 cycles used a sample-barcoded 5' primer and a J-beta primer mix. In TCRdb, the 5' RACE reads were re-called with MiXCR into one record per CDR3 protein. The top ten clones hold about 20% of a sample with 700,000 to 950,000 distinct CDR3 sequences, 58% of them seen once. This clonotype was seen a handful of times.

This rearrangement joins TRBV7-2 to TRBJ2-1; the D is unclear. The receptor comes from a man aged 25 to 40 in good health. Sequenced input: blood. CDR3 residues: CASSPTGSLSYNEQFF. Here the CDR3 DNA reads TGTGCCAGCAGCCCCACGGGCAGCTTGTCCTACAATGAGCAGTTCTTC.